The entry that follows covers one T cell receptor (beta chain) sequence. The data belong to a study of Ad26.COV2.S vaccination and SARS-CoV-2 variants. Treatment described: about 20 received Ad26.COV2.S at low or high dose, single or two shots; 5 received placebo; per-sample allocation not given. Samples analyzed were those drawn on day 63 after the first vaccine or placebo injection. Libraries were prepared by immunoSEQ multiplex PCR; TCRdb keeps only in-frame clonotypes and omits some of them. The data contain about 240,000 clones, 88% of them seen just once; the ten biggest clones take up roughly a tenth. The receptor's source is a person between 18 and 65 years old who received the Ad26.COV2.S COVID-19 vaccine or a placebo. Sequenced here: peripheral blood, sampled in a trial of Ad26.COV2.S vaccine versus placebo.

The CDR3 reads CAWGRAKNIQYF. The CDR3 nucleotides read TGTGCCTGGGGCAGAGCCAAAAACATTCAGTACTTC. J is TRBJ2-4 and V is TRBV30; D remains ambiguous. Germline lookup yields CDR1 GTSNPN and CDR2 SVGIG (reference sequence). This CDR3 region has 12 residues. Trimming removed 5 bases at V and 0 bases at J, with 5 bases between.